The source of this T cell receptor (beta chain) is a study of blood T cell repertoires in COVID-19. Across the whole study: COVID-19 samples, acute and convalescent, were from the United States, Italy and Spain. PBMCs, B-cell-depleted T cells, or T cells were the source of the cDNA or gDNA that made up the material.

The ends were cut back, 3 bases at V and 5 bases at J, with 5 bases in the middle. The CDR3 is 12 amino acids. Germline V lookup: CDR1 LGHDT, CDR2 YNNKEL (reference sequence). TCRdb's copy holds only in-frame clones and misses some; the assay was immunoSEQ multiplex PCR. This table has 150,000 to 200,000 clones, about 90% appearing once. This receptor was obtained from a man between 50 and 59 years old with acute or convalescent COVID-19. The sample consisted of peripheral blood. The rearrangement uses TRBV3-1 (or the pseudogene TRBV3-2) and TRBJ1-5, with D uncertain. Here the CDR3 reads CASSHRDQPQHF. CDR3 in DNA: TGTGCCAGCAGCCACCGGGATCAGCCCCAGCATTTT.